Sequencing of this TCR beta chain was carried out in a study of regulatory T cells in long-lasting Graves disease. Study observations and caveats: Examination was confined to peripheral blood, excluding thyroid tissue.

The TCR beta library used iRepertoire HTBI primers with Arm-PCR amplification of CDR3. As handled by the study authors: Taken together, the samples had 62 TRBV and roughly 15 TRBJ segments identified. TCRdb fed the multiplex PCR reads into MiXCR, producing one record per CDR3 protein. The authors' filters were not applied to this entry. The sample contains some 500,000 distinct CDR3 sequences, roughly 13% of which appear only once. CDR3 size: 14 residues. Stated time point: newly diagnosed GD, antithyroid drugs for less than 3 months. With RNA extracted from PBMCs as input, the TCR library was made. This clonotype was seen ten or more times. Its antigen is not known. At one of its ends the junction is not consistent with the germline gene, which may arise from a read error. This sample also appeared in a second study, on T cells in Graves' hyperthyroidism and ophthalmopathy.

The sequencing here drew on peripheral blood mononuclear cells (PBMCs), taken at new diagnosis, from a patient treated with antithyroid drugs. This chain joins TRBV12-3 or TRBV12-4 and TRBJ2-2; 8 positions match TRBD1. The sequence was obtained from a man aged 25 to 40 with Graves disease. CDR3 in DNA: TGTGCCAGCAGTTCCAGGGGGCAGGGCGGGGAGATGTTTTTT. It yields the protein CASSSRGQGGEMFF.